Each of the 24 T cell receptor beta chains below was sequenced from the same sample in a study of T cells after yellow fever vaccination. TCRdb reanalysed the 5' RACE reads using MiXCR and keeps one entry per CDR3 protein. The table shows around 300,000 distinct CDR3 sequences, with 3.5% to 4.5% occurring only once. Sequences were derived from PBMCs, sampled 15 days after the yellow fever booster vaccination. The receptor source for this set is a man aged 18 to 29 who received the YFV17D yellow fever vaccine.

This clonotype occurred many times. The chain uses TRBV28 and TRBJ2-7; D remains ambiguous. V dropped 3 bases and J dropped 5 bases, with 14 bases sitting between them. The CDR3 consists of 14 residues. Germline loops: CDR1 MDHEN, CDR2 SYDVKM. The CDR3 protein is CASSFGFRPHEQYV. The CDR3 nucleotides are TGTGCCAGCAGTTTTGGATTTCGGCCCCACGAGCAGTACGTC.

In this sample, this clonotype turned up many times. The chain links TRBV7-3 to TRBJ2-3, with a tentative D call TRBD2 (6 bases). Germline values: CDR1 SGHTA, CDR2 FQGTGA. Trimming took off 0 bases at V and 5 bases at J, with 15 bases between the two ends. The CDR3 spans 16 residues. The DNA of the CDR3 is TGTGCCAGCAGCTTAACACATCGGGGGTTGGGAGATACGCAGTATTTT. Its protein product is CASSLTHRGLGDTQYF. Full variable domain (outside the CDR3, taken from reference TRBV7-3 and TRBJ2-3): GAGVSQTPSNKVTEKGKYVELRCDPISGHTALYWYRQSLGQGPEFLIYFQGTGAADDSGLPNDRFFAVRPEGSVSTLKIQRTERGDSAVYLCASSLTHRGLGDTQYFGPGTRLTVL.

This clonotype was detected ten times or more. This sequence joins TRBV4-1 and TRBJ1-6; TRBD1 matches 7 bases. The CDR3 has 15 amino acids. Germline CDR1 MGHRA, CDR2 YSYEKL. V was clipped by 3 bases and J by 14 bases; unmatched bases: 13. The CDR3 nucleotides are TGCGCCAGCAGCCAGACGACAGGGACTTATACGGCCCTCCACTTT. It yields the protein CASSQTTGTYTALHF.

The V gene is TRBV12-3 or TRBV12-4, the J gene TRBJ2-7; TRBD2 agrees at 16 bases. With 5 bases clipped from V and 10 bases from J, the junction kept 8 bases outside the gene matches. The CDR3 sequence is 15 residues long. This CDR3 reads CASSPLGTSGGEQYV. The CDR3 DNA follows: TGTGCCAGCAGTCCCCTCGGGACTAGCGGGGGGGAACAGTACGTC.

This clonotype has just a few counts. The chain combines TRBV29-1 with TRBJ1-1, with 8 bases fitting TRBD1. The V segment lost 6 bases and the J segment 1 base; nucleotides outside the gene matches: 4. Germline V gene sequence: CDR1 SQVTM, CDR2 ANQGSEA. The CDR3 is made up of 13 amino acids. CDR3 protein: CSVDRARNTEAFF. The CDR3 region has the DNA TGCAGCGTGGACAGGGCGAGGAACACTGAAGCTTTCTTT. The full variable domain, its missing parts supplied by reference TRBV29-1 and TRBJ1-1, is SAVISQKPSRDICQRGTSLTIQCQVDSQVTMMFWYRQQPGQSLTLIATANQGSEATYESGFVIDKFPISRPNLTFSTLTVSNMSPEDSSIYLCSVDRARNTEAFFGQGTRLTVV.

This clonotype turned up a few times. V is TRBV4-2 and J is TRBJ1-5; the D is unclear. Germline V gene sequence: CDR1 LGHNA, CDR2 YNFKEQ. Trimming shortened V by 1 base and J by 0 bases, and 13 bases separated the two germline ends. This CDR3 has 17 amino acids. The DNA for the CDR3 is TGTGCCAGCAGCCAAGTGGGTGAAACATATAGCAATCAGCCCCAGCATTTT. Its protein is CASSQVGETYSNQPQHF.

Many counts were recorded for this clonotype. V gene TRBV7-2 combines with J gene TRBJ2-5; D remains ambiguous. Germline V gene lookup returns CDR1 SGHTA and CDR2 FQGNSA. With 5 bases removed from V and 2 bases from J, the gap between germline ends came to 12 bases. The CDR3 loop spans 14 amino acids. CDR3 residues: CASSPDWAQETQYF. The DNA for the CDR3 is TGTGCCAGCAGCCCAGACTGGGCACAAGAGACCCAGTACTTC.

The rearrangement joins TRBV7-2 to TRBJ1-5, with TRBD1 matching over 10 bases. V lost 4 bases, J lost 6 bases, and 15 bases stayed unmatched. The CDR3 consists of 18 residues. The germline CDR1 and CDR2 sequences are SGHTA and FQGNSA. DNA for the CDR3: TGTGCCAGCAGCTCCGGACCGGGACAGGGGCCTGGGACTCAGCCCCAGCATTTT. Residues: CASSSGPGQGPGTQPQHF.

This clonotype was picked up many times. The rearrangement joins TRBV4-3 to TRBJ1-3, with D uncertain. The V and J ends lost 1 base and 8 bases respectively, with 18 bases between them. This CDR3 has 16 residues. CDR1 is LGHNA and CDR2 is YSLEER in the germline V gene. The CDR3 here is CASSQGSSGQRDTIYF. In nucleotides, the CDR3 is TGCGCCAGCAGCCAAGGAAGTTCGGGCCAGAGAGACACCATATATTTT.

This clonotype was observed at least ten times. This chain uses TRBV4-1 with TRBJ2-7; D is perhaps TRBD1 (6 bases). The CDR3 has 13 residues. V shed 4 bases and J shed 5 bases, with 12 bases lying between them. Germline-derived CDR1 and CDR2 are MGHRA and YSYEKL. The CDR3 coding sequence is TGCGCCAGCAGCCCGTACAGGGAGAACGAGCAGTACTTC. Its translation is CASSPYRENEQYF.

V is TRBV28 and J is TRBJ1-3; D perhaps matches TRBD1 (6 bases). The CDR3 sequence is 14 residues long. V was pared by 6 bases and J by 7 bases, with 16 bases between. Germline assignment: CDR1 MDHEN and CDR2 SYDVKM. This CDR3 reads CASSLRGASNTIYF. CDR3 nucleotides: TGTGCCAGCAGCCTCCGGGGGGCTTCTAACACCATATATTTT.

There are many counts of this clonotype. This chain joins TRBV2 and TRBJ1-1; D ambiguous. The germline gives CDR1 SNHLY, CDR2 FYNNEI. The V gene lost 11 bases and the J gene lost 10 bases, with 20 bases spanning the gap. There are 12 residues in the CDR3. The CDR3 bases are TGTGCCTCGATCCGAGCGATGCCAGGAGCTTTCTTT. Protein: CASIRAMPGAFF.

V gene TRBV11-2 combines with J gene TRBJ1-2, with D possibly being TRBD1 (6 bases). V shed 5 bases and J shed 4 bases, with 17 bases lying between them. Germline-derived CDR1 and CDR2 are SGHAT and FQNNGV. The CDR3 extends over 15 amino acids. The CDR3 here is CASSEPRAGVYGYTF. The CDR3 bases are TGTGCCAGCAGCGAGCCCAGGGCAGGGGTCTATGGCTACACCTTC. Full variable domain (remainder filled in from reference TRBV11-2 and TRBJ1-2): EAGVAQSPRYKIIEKRQSVAFWCNPISGHATLYWYQQILGQGPKLLIQFQNNGVVDDSQLPKDRFSAERLKGVDSTLKIQPAKLEDSAVYLCASSEPRAGVYGYTFGSGTRLTVV.

V is TRBV7-7 and J is TRBJ2-5; D may be TRBD2 (5 bases). The germline gives CDR1 SSHAT, CDR2 FNYEAQ (reference sequence). The CDR3 runs 13 residues. V lost 3 bases and J lost 5, with 10 bases in between. The CDR3 nucleotides read TGTGCCAGCAGCTTTGACCGCGGGGAGACCCAGTACTTC. This sequence encodes CASSFDRGETQYF.

This chain connects TRBV12-2 to TRBJ2-2; TRBD1 is taken as the D call from the table, unchecked against the DNA. TRBV12-2 is a listed pseudogene. The CDR3 extends over 19 amino acids. This CDR3 is CASRLGGPDRGAEPGELFF. The CDR3 nucleotides read TGTGCAAGTCGCTTAGGGGGTCCGGACAGGGGTGCGGAACCCGGGGAGCTGTTTTTT.

The rearrangement joins TRBV7-2 to TRBJ1-4; a possible D gene is TRBD1 (5 bases). The V gene lost 6 bases and the J gene lost 2 bases, with 13 bases spanning the gap. Germline CDR1 and CDR2: SGHTA and FQGNSA. The CDR3 contains 15 residues. The CDR3 DNA follows: TGTGCCAGCAGGCTTGGGGGGGGTACTAATGAAAAACTGTTTTTT. It specifies CASRLGGGTNEKLFF. Full variable domain (missing parts from reference TRBV7-2 and TRBJ1-4): GAGVSQSPSNKVTEKGKDVELRCDPISGHTALYWYRQSLGQGLEFLIYFQGNSAPDKSGLPSDRFSAERTGGSVSTLTIQRTQQEDSAVYLCASRLGGGTNEKLFFGSGTQLSVL.

The sample holds many counts of this clonotype. This chain joins TRBV6-6 and TRBJ1-5; no firm D call. Germline V lookup: CDR1 MNHNY, CDR2 SVGAGI (reference sequence). V was shortened by 7 bases and J by 4 bases, with 20 bases between the two germline ends. There are 16 residues in the CDR3. CDR3 protein: CASTKDGYGLNQPQHF. CDR3 nucleotides: TGTGCCAGCACCAAAGACGGCTACGGGTTAAATCAGCCCCAGCATTTT.

There are a few counts of this clonotype. The chain joins TRBV5-1 to TRBJ2-3; D uncertain. The germline V gene has CDR1 SGHRS and CDR2 YFSETQ. V dropped 3 bases and J dropped 3 bases, with 11 bases sitting between them. This CDR3 comprises 14 residues. DNA for the CDR3: TGCGCCAGCAGCTCTCGGGCAGGAACAGATACGCAGTATTTT. Encoded protein: CASSSRAGTDTQYF.

The table lists this clonotype with many counts. The CDR3 nucleotides read TGTGCCAGCCAGCTCTTCGCGGACAAAAACATTCAGTACTTC. It specifies CASQLFADKNIQYF. The rearrangement links TRBV5-6 to TRBJ2-4; D is ambiguous. Trimming pared 7 bases from V and 3 bases from J, leaving 14 bases between. In germline, CDR1 is SGHDT, CDR2 YYEEEE. This CDR3 is built from 14 residues.

This chain uses TRBV4-3 with TRBJ1-1; D not certain. The germline V gene encodes CDR1 LGHNA and CDR2 YSLEER. This CDR3 has 14 amino acids. Trimming took off 1 base at V and 2 bases at J, with 8 bases between the two ends. CDR3 protein: CASSQVLVNTEAFF. The CDR3 DNA reads as TGCGCCAGCAGCCAAGTCCTCGTAAACACTGAAGCTTTCTTT.

The chain employs TRBV5-4 and TRBJ1-4; D gene ambiguous. The V gene's germline CDR1 is SGHNT and CDR2 YYREEE (reference sequence). The V gene lost 2 bases and the J gene lost 9 bases, with 8 bases spanning the gap. The CDR3 contains 12 residues. Written as DNA, the CDR3 is TGTGCCAGCAGCTTAGGAGGGCAAAAACTGTTTTTT. It encodes CASSLGGQKLFF. The variable domain in full, with the rest retrieved from reference TRBV5-4 and TRBJ1-4, is ETGVTQSPTHLIKTRGQQVTLRCSSQSGHNTVSWYQQALGQGPQFIFQYYREEENGRGNFPPRFSGLQFPNYSSELNVNALELDDSALYLCASSLGGQKLFFGSGTQLSVL.

The rearrangement joins TRBV25-1 to TRBJ2-1; no definite D call. Germline V gene sequence: CDR1 MGHDK, CDR2 SYGVNS. The CDR3 has 15 amino acids. Trimming took off 5 bases at V and 0 bases at J, with 11 bases between the two ends. CDR3 DNA: TGTGCCAGCAGTTCTCCACCGAGCTCCTACAATGAGCAGTTCTTC. Protein sequence: CASSSPPSSYNEQFF.

This clonotype was observed at least ten times. V gene TRBV11-1 combines with J gene TRBJ2-5; no definite D call. Trimming removed 5 bases from V and 2 bases from J, with 18 bases in between. The V gene's germline CDR1 is SGHAT and CDR2 FQDESV (reference sequence). This CDR3 has 16 residues. CDR3 sequence: CASSPFVGNPQETQYF. CDR3 nucleotides: TGTGCCAGCAGCCCCTTCGTGGGGAACCCACAAGAGACCCAGTACTTC.

This clonotype was counted many times. V usage is TRBV5-6 and J usage is TRBJ2-5, with D possibly matching TRBD1 (6 bases). Trimming took 1 base from V and 7 from J, leaving 17 bases between them. The CDR3 is 15 amino acids. The V gene's germline CDR1 is SGHDT and CDR2 YYEEEE. The CDR3 sequence is CASSLWGRGFGTQYF. CDR3 nucleotides: TGTGCCAGCAGCTTGTGGGGGCGCGGGTTCGGGACCCAGTACTTC.